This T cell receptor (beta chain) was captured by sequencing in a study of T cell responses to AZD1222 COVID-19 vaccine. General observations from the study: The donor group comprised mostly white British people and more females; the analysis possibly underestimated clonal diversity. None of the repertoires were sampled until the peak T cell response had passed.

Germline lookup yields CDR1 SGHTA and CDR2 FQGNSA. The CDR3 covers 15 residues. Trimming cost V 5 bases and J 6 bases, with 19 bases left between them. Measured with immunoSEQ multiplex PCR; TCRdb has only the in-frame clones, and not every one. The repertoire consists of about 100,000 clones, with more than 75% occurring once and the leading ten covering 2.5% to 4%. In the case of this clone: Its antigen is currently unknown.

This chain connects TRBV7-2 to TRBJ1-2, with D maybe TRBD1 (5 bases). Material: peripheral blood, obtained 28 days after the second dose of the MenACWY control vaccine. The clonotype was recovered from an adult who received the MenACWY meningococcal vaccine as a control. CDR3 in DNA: TGTGCCAGCAGCCACCCCGTGGGCCAGGGAAATGGCTACACCTTC. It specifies CASSHPVGQGNGYTF. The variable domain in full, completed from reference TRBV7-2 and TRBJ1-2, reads GAGVSQSPSNKVTEKGKDVELRCDPISGHTALYWYRQSLGQGLEFLIYFQGNSAPDKSGLPSDRFSAERTGGSVSTLTIQRTQQEDSAVYLCASSHPVGQGNGYTFGSGTRLTVV.